The TCR beta chain described here comes from a study of T-cell memory formation after mild COVID-19. General study results and limits: Clones that got smaller from day 15 to 85 had even CD4/CD8, while clones growing later tipped toward CD4+. Nothing showed for sure that second-wave clones peaking on day 37 were SARS-CoV-2 specific.

Turning to this clonotype: Its cognate antigen is unknown.

The CDR3 runs to 12 residues. Germline-derived CDR1 and CDR2 are KGHSH and LQKENI. V dropped 5 bases and J dropped 7 bases, with 10 bases sitting between them. Constant-segment primers were used for 5'RACE, and the resulting TCR alpha and TCR beta cDNA libraries carried sample barcodes and UMIs. Each CDR3 protein is one row after TCRdb ran MiXCR on the 5' RACE reads. Counted here are about 430,000 distinct CDR3 sequences, roughly 17% occurring once; the ten biggest clones make up 20% to 25%. Sequencing was carried out using PBMCs or a T cell subset sorted from them (not recorded which). The gene calls are TRBV18 and TRBJ2-3; D is possibly TRBD1 or TRBD2 (5 bases each). This receptor was obtained from a man between 18 and 35 years old who had mild COVID-19 (a few samples of this study predate the infection). Cell type and time point are not known. The CDR3 loop reads CASSYGANTQYF. The CDR3 coding sequence is TGTGCCAGCTCATACGGGGCGAATACGCAGTATTTT.